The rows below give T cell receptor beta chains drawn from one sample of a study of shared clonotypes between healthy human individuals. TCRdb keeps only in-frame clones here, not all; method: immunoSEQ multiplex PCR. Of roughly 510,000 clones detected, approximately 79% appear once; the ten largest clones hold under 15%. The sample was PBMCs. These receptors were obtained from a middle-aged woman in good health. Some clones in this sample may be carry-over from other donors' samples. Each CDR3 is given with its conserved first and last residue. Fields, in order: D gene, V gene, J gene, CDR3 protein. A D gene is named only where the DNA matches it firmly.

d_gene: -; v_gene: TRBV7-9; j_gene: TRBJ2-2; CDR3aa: CASSFVLAGGELFF
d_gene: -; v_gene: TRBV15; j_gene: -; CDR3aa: CATSREEEIYEQYF
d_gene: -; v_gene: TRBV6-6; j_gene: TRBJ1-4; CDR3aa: CVVKATNEKLFF
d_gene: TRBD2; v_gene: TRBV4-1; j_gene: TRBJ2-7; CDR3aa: CASSQEGAGGNYEQYF
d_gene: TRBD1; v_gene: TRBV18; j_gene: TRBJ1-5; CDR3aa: CASSPGQTSNQPQHF
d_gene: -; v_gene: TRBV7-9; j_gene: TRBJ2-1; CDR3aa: CASSLAPWAGKNEQFF
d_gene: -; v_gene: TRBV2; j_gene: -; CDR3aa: CASSPGQSSEQYF
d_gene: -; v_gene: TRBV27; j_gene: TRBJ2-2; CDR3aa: CASSLTSITGELFF
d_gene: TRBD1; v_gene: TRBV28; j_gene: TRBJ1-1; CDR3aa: CASSRTGVLYTEAFF
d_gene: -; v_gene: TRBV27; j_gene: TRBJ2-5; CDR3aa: CASRTPRSGQETQYF
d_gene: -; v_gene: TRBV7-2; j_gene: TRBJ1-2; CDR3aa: CASSLAGTGQYGYTF
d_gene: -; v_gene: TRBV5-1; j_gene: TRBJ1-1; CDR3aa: CASSLVRENAEAFF
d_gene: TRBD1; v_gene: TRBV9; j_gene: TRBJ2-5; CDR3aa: CASTVGTGDLETQYF
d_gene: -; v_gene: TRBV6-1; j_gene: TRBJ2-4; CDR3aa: CASSETGTLKNIQYF